The 9 T cell receptor beta chains given below trace back to one sample, sequenced in a study of molecular identifiers for immune sequencing clone quantification. TCRdb processed the PCR reads anew with MiXCR; each CDR3 protein has one entry. The sample yields around 470,000 distinct CDR3 sequences, 25% seen once. Input material: naive CD8+ T cells from blood, with Jurkat cell RNA spiked in. The subset: FACS-sorted CD8+CD4-CCR7+CD45RA+ naive T cells. Every receptor here comes from a human donor in good health. Some libraries in this study had Jurkat cell RNA spiked in.

This clonotype showed up many times. The V call is TRBV28, the J call TRBJ2-5; D unresolved. CDR1 MDHEN and CDR2 SYDVKM come from the germline V gene. V shed 6 bases and J shed 0 bases, with 11 bases lying between them. This CDR3 is built from 14 residues. CDR3 bases: TGTGCCAGCAGCCTCACTCGATACCAAGAGACCCAGTACTTC. This translates into CASSLTRYQETQYF.

The V gene is TRBV4-3, the J gene TRBJ2-2; unclear D gene. V dropped 1 base and J dropped 7 bases, with 10 bases sitting between them. CDR3 length equals 14 residues. Germline-derived CDR1 and CDR2 are LGHNA and YSLEER. In DNA form, the CDR3 reads TGCGCCAGCAGCCAAGCCTTAACCGACGGGGAGCTGTTTTTT. This sequence encodes CASSQALTDGELFF.

The chain is built from TRBV19 and TRBJ2-1; 7 bases match TRBD2. Germline values: CDR1 LNHDA, CDR2 SQIVND (reference sequence). The CDR3 runs to 15 residues. The V gene end was trimmed by 1 base and the J gene end by 6 bases; junction bases not matched to a gene: 6. The CDR3 here is CASSIGLGLINEQFF. The CDR3 nucleotides read TGTGCCAGTAGTATAGGTTTGGGACTAATCAATGAGCAGTTCTTC.

V and J are TRBV19 and TRBJ2-7; TRBD1 aligns across 9 bases. This CDR3 comprises 15 residues. The ends lost 6 bases at V and 1 base at J; junction bases unmatched: 7. The germline V gene encodes CDR1 LNHDA and CDR2 SQIVND (reference sequence). The CDR3 spells CASSQGGTGSYEQYF. Written as DNA, the CDR3 is TGTGCCAGTAGCCAAGGAGGGACAGGGTCCTACGAGCAGTACTTC.

A few counts support this clonotype. As DNA, the CDR3 is TGCGCCAGCAGCTTAACCGGGACGGATACCTACGAGCAGTACTTC. Translated, it gives CASSLTGTDTYEQYF. This chain joins TRBV5-1 and TRBJ2-7; D assignment may be TRBD1 or TRBD2 (5 bases each). This CDR3 has 15 amino acids. CDR1 and CDR2 (germline): SGHRS, YFSETQ. V lost 2 bases, J lost 2 bases, and 14 bases lay in between.

As to this clonotype: Being one base from a much bigger clone, this may be a read error. The J gene is TRBJ1-1, the V gene TRBV13; no clear D gene. Germline V gives CDR1 PRHDT, CDR2 FYEKMQ (reference sequence). The CDR3 length is 14 residues. For the CDR3, the DNA is TGTGCCAGCAGCTTAATGGTGGAAGACACTGAAGCTCTCTTT. Amino acid sequence: CASSLMVEDTEALF.

A few counts support this clonotype. The genes are TRBV3-1 and TRBJ2-7, with 8 bases fitting TRBD1. Germline V gene data show CDR1 as LGHDT and CDR2 as YNNKEL (reference sequence). V was clipped by 3 bases and J by 5 bases; unmatched bases: 9. The CDR3 loop spans 15 amino acids. The CDR3 spells CASSQTGVAIHEQYF. The CDR3 DNA follows: TGTGCCAGCAGCCAGACAGGGGTAGCTATCCACGAGCAGTACTTC.

The table lists this clonotype with a few counts. The rearrangement links TRBV6-2 or TRBV6-3 to TRBJ2-7; no firm D call. The V gene lost 2 bases and the J gene lost 6 bases, with 8 bases spanning the gap. Per the germline V gene, CDR1 is MNHEY and CDR2 is SVGEGT. The CDR3 contains 12 residues. CDR3 nucleotide sequence: TGTGCCAGCAGTTACCGGACGCGCGAGCAGTACTTC. This sequence encodes CASSYRTREQYF.

This clonotype was detected ten times or more. The V and J genes are TRBV20-1 and TRBJ1-1; the match to TRBD1 covers 7 bases. V was pared by 4 bases and J by 6 bases, with 8 bases of the junction left unmatched. CDR3 length: 13 amino acids. The germline V gene has CDR1 DFQATT and CDR2 SNEGSKA (reference sequence). Here the CDR3 DNA reads TGCAGTGCTACTGTGGCAGGGGGGGCTGAAGCTTTCTTT. Translated: CSATVAGGAEAFF.